Below, 6 T cell receptor beta chains from the same sample are listed, as sequenced in a study of shared clonotypes between healthy human individuals. As defined, naive CD8 cells were CD45RO-negative and positively selected for CCR7, with terminally differentiated effector memory CD45RA+ cells excluded. The repertoire was sequenced with immunoSEQ multiplex PCR; TCRdb's copy has only in-frame clones and lacks some. The sample has 1.5 million to 2.5 million clones, less than 95% seen once; the top ten hold 1% to 1.5%. The sequenced sample was naive CD8+ T cells sorted from blood. The receptors were sampled from a man aged 18 to 29 in good health.

This clone has more than one count but fewer than ten. CDR3 residues: CASSFSAGSFDGYTF. DNA of the CDR3: TGTGCCAGCAGTTTCTCGGCAGGGTCGTTTGATGGCTACACCTTC. The chain is built from TRBV27 and TRBJ1-2; possible D gene TRBD1, 5 bases. Germline lookup yields CDR1 MNHEY and CDR2 SMNVEV (reference sequence). Trimming shortened V by 3 bases and J by 6 bases, and 17 bases separated the two germline ends. This CDR3 is 15 amino acids long.

The chain recombines TRBV4-3 with TRBJ2-7, with 10 bases aligning to TRBD2. The germline V gene has CDR1 LGHNA and CDR2 YSLEER. The CDR3 has 17 amino acids. The V gene end was trimmed by 0 bases and the J gene end by 4 bases; junction bases not matched to a gene: 9. The CDR3 DNA follows: TGCGCCAGCAGCCAAGATAGGTCATTAGCGGGGGGATACGAGCAGTACTTC. It translates to CASSQDRSLAGGYEQYF.

J is TRBJ2-5 and V is TRBV28, with D perhaps TRBD1 or TRBD2 (6 bases each). Germline V CDR1 and CDR2: MDHEN, SYDVKM. Trimming cost V 3 bases and J 2 bases, with 10 bases left between them. This CDR3 has 14 residues. This CDR3 is CASSFGGGQETQYF. Written as DNA, the CDR3 is TGTGCCAGCAGTTTCGGAGGGGGTCAAGAGACCCAGTACTTC.

Comments on this clone: The same CDR3 arises from other DNA sequences in this sample as well. The chain couples TRBV19 to TRBJ1-3; no clear D gene. Trimming took 8 bases from V and 7 from J, leaving 3 bases between them. Germline-derived CDR1 and CDR2 are LNHDA and SQIVND (reference sequence). The CDR3 length is 9 residues. CDR3 coding DNA: TGTGCCAGTGGGAACACCATATATTTT. Protein product: CASGNTIYF.

On this clone: Other DNA sequences of this sample code for an identical CDR3. The chain uses TRBV4-3 and TRBJ2-7; D may be TRBD1 or TRBD2 (5 bases each). Germline V gene sequence: CDR1 LGHNA, CDR2 YSLEER. The CDR3 is 15 residues long. Trimming pared 0 bases from V and 0 bases from J, leaving 9 bases between. CDR3 nucleotide sequence: TGCGCCAGCAGCCAAGAAACGGGGCGCTCCTACGAGCAGTACTTC. It encodes CASSQETGRSYEQYF.

The chain uses TRBV27 and TRBJ2-2; TRBD1 matches 8 bases. The CDR3 runs 18 residues. With 2 bases clipped from V and 4 bases from J, the junction kept 12 bases outside the gene matches. From germline, CDR1 is MNHEY and CDR2 SMNVEV (reference sequence). The CDR3 bases are TGTGCCAGCAGTTTAGACCCCGGGACAGGTCATGTCACCGGGGAGCTGTTTTTT. Translating it yields CASSLDPGTGHVTGELFF.